The rows below give T cell receptor beta chains drawn from one sample of a study of T cells in Graves' hyperthyroidism and ophthalmopathy. TCRdb re-derived calls from the multiplex PCR reads in MiXCR, one entry per CDR3 protein. The sample consists of about 290,000 distinct CDR3 sequences, 12% to 15% of them appearing once. Sequencing was carried out using blood. These receptors originate from a middle-aged woman with Graves' hyperthyroidism. Each CDR3 is given with its conserved first and last residue. D genes are given only for firm matches. For some rows the clone size is stated as once, few or many, or as a class when expanded; others skip it.

V,J,D,size,CDR3,DNA
TRBV30,TRBJ2-7,NA,few,CAWGGGLSSYEQYF,TGTGCCTGGGGCGGAGGGCTCAGCTCCTACGAGCAGTACTTC
TRBV9,TRBJ1-1,NA,NA,CASTPAGTEAFF,TGTGCCAGCACCCCGGCTGGGACTGAAGCTTTCTTT
TRBV20-1,TRBJ1-5,NA,few,CSAATWGPSNQPQHF,TGCAGTGCCGCTACTTGGGGGCCTAGCAATCAGCCCCAGCATTTT
TRBV28,TRBJ2-3,NA,many,CASSLTGTRMSLTQYF,TGTGCCAGCAGTTTAACCGGGACAAGGATGTCCCTTACGCAGTATTTT
TRBV2,TRBJ2-1,NA,many,CASSGGQGVNEQFF,TGTGCCAGCAGTGGAGGGCAGGGTGTGAATGAGCAGTTCTTC
TRBV25-1,TRBJ2-2,NA,few,CASSDRDLYTGELFF,TGTGCCAGCAGTGACCGGGACTTATACACCGGGGAGCTGTTTTTT
TRBV11-2,TRBJ1-1,NA,many,CASSLAGSMNTEAFF,TGTGCCAGCAGCTTAGCGGGCAGTATGAACACTGAAGCTTTCTTT
TRBV28,TRBJ1-5,TRBD1,NA,CGAGRGDRDNQPQHF,TGTGGAGCAGGTCGGGGGGACAGGGACAATCAGCCCCAGCATTTT
TRBV5-1,TRBJ2-2,TRBD1,NA,CASSSPGQRTGELFF,TGCGCCAGCAGCTCTCCGGGACAGCGCACCGGGGAGCTGTTTTTT
TRBV5-8,TRBJ2-2,TRBD1,few,CASTRTGAHTGELFF,TGTGCCAGCACCAGGACAGGGGCCCACACCGGGGAGCTGTTTTTT
TRBV20-1,TRBJ1-2,NA,NA,CSASEGRADYGYTF,TGCAGTGCTAGCGAGGGCCGGGCGGACTATGGCTACACCTTC
TRBV11-2,TRBJ1-1,NA,many,CASSLLGRNTEAFF,TGTGCCAGCAGCTTACTGGGGAGGAACACTGAAGCTTTCTTT
TRBV20-1,TRBJ2-1,TRBD2,few,CSAPELGRENNEQFF,TGCAGTGCTCCAGAGCTAGGGCGGGAGAATAATGAGCAGTTCTTC
TRBV20-1,TRBJ2-1,NA,NA,CSAPGIYNEQFF,TGCAGTGCCCCGGGGATCTACAATGAGCAGTTCTTC
TRBV6-1,TRBJ2-2,NA,few,CASILSPLRGELFF,TGTGCCAGCATCCTAAGTCCCCTAAGAGGGGAGCTGTTTTTT
TRBV2,TRBJ2-1,TRBD2,many,CADRAGGGNEQFF,TGTGCCGACCGAGCGGGAGGGGGCAATGAGCAGTTCTTC
TRBV2,TRBJ2-7,NA,many,CAIRDQPYEQYF,TGTGCCATCCGGGACCAACCCTACGAGCAGTACTTC
TRBV12-3/TRBV12-4,TRBJ2-7,NA,many,CASSLGQDGEQYF,TGTGCCAGCAGTTTAGGACAGGACGGCGAGCAGTACTTC
TRBV20-1,TRBJ1-5,NA,many,CSGGDGDQPQHF,TGCAGTGGGGGGGACGGTGATCAGCCCCAGCATTTT
TRBV12-3/TRBV12-4,TRBJ1-6,NA,few,CASRQQGSSPLHF,TGTGCCAGCAGACAACAGGGTTCCTCACCCCTCCACTTT
TRBV2,TRBJ1-5,TRBD1,many,CASSEGQQGQPQHF,TGTGCCAGCAGTGAGGGACAGCAGGGTCAGCCCCAGCATTTT
TRBV3-1,TRBJ2-7,NA,many,CASSSYPSTYEQYF,TGTGCCAGCAGCTCTTACCCCTCGACCTACGAGCAGTACTTC
TRBV19,TRBJ1-4,TRBD1,NA,CASFPGQDHEKLFF,TGTGCCAGTTTTCCGGGACAGGACCATGAAAAACTGTTTTTT
TRBV11-3,TRBJ2-1,TRBD1,many,CASSPRDRDMNEQFF,TGTGCCAGCAGCCCCAGGGACAGGGATATGAATGAGCAGTTCTTC